This TCR beta chain appears in the sequencing data of a study of vaccination and CD4 T cells after COVID-19. Across the study: Post-COVID specimens were obtained a median about 100 days after diagnosis (range 35 to 161).

A few counts support this clonotype. Its specificity is unknown. CDR1 and CDR2 from the germline V gene are SGHTA and FQGNSA. The CDR3 has 14 residues. Unmatched junction bases numbered 5, after V lost 6 bases and J lost 3 bases. The assay that was used to sequence DNA from cultured CD4+ T cells was the Oncomine TCR Beta short-read assay. One entry per CDR3 protein, called by TCRdb with MiXCR from the PCR reads. Among roughly 24,000 distinct CDR3 sequences listed, under 40% were seen once. Specified time point: late sampling 161 to 241 days after vaccination in a few convalescent patients. Regarding treatment: approximately nine-day PBMC culture with coronavirus spike peptide pools or control peptides (ViraFEST assay). Culture of around 2 million PBMCs per well took place with around 10 IU/ml IL-2 and roughly 9.8 ug/ml peptide pools.

Sequencing was performed on CD4+ T cells from blood, cultured in vitro, taken about 7 months after SARS-CoV-2 vaccination. The receptor comes from a human donor who had recovered from COVID-19. This chain connects TRBV7-2 to TRBJ2-7; 10 bases agree with TRBD1. CDR3 sequence reads: CASRPDRGIYEQYF. The CDR3 region has the DNA TGTGCCAGCAGGCCGGACAGGGGGATCTACGAGCAGTACTTC.